The 12 T cell receptor beta chains in this list originate from one sample, sequenced in a study of blood T cell repertoires in COVID-19. This table comes from immunoSEQ multiplex PCR, and its TCRdb copy is limited to in-frame clones, with some not included. The sample has about 150,000 clones; 65% to 80% are singletons. Sequencing was carried out using PBMCs or T cells enriched from blood (not recorded which). Source of these receptors: a woman in her seventies in a cohort exposed to, infected with or recovered from COVID-19 (not recorded which).

The chain carries TRBV3-1 (or the pseudogene TRBV3-2) and TRBJ2-3; the D gene is possibly TRBD1 (5 bases). The CDR3 is 13 residues long. Between the trimmed V and J ends, which lost 3 bases and 7 bases, there was a span of 11 bases. In germline, CDR1 is LGHDT, CDR2 YNNKEL (reference sequence). The DNA for the CDR3 is TGTGCCAGCAGCCATAAGGGGATGTATACGCAGTATTTT. Its protein product is CASSHKGMYTQYF.

This clone has more than one count but fewer than ten. The CDR3 nucleotides read TGTGCTAGTGGTTTGGTACTCGGGGAGGGTAATTCACCCCTCCACTTT. It specifies CASGLVLGEGNSPLHF. J is TRBJ1-6 and V is TRBV12-5; D is undetermined. CDR1 is LGHNT, CDR2 FRNRAP, per germline. The CDR3 is 16 residues long. V gave up 0 bases and J gave up 6 bases, with 12 bases separating them. Filled out from reference TRBV12-5 and TRBJ1-6, the complete variable domain reads DARVTQTPRHKVTEMGQEVTMRCQPILGHNTVFWYRQTMMQGLELLAYFRNRAPLDDSGMPKDRFSAEMPDATLATLKIQPSEPRDSAVYFCASGLVLGEGNSPLHFGNGTRLTVT.

V is TRBV6-5 and J is TRBJ1-5, with 8 bases that match TRBD1. The CDR3 is 15 residues long. J lost 4 bases, V lost 6 bases, and 8 bases had no gene match. Germline values: CDR1 MNHEY, CDR2 SVGAGI. CDR3 nucleotides: TGTGCCAGCAGAGCACAGACAGGGGAGAATCAGCCCCAGCATTTT. Its protein is CASRAQTGENQPQHF.

The V call is TRBV28, the J call TRBJ1-2; D gene unclear. Trimming cost V 5 bases and J 4 bases, with 8 bases left between them. The CDR3 extends over 12 amino acids. Germline V gene lookup returns CDR1 MDHEN and CDR2 SYDVKM. The CDR3 spells CASSRRGYGYTF. In DNA, the CDR3 is TGTGCCAGCAGTCGTCGGGGCTATGGCTACACCTTC.

This clone was seen a single time. The genes are TRBV11-3 and TRBJ2-4, with 12 bases identical to TRBD2. The CDR3 spans 16 residues. Germline V gene sequence: CDR1 SGHNT, CDR2 YENEEA. After removal of 1 base from V and 8 bases from J, the junction contained 6 bases not matched to a gene. Here the CDR3 DNA reads TGTGCCAGCAGCTTAGCTAGCGGGAGGGCGCGGGACATTCAGTACTTC. It translates to CASSLASGRARDIQYF.

The V and J genes are TRBV4-1 and TRBJ1-5; 7 nucleotides agree with TRBD1. There are 15 residues in the CDR3. CDR1 and CDR2 (germline): MGHRA, YSYEKL. After removal of 3 bases from V and 4 bases from J, the junction contained 6 bases not matched to a gene. As DNA, the CDR3 is TGCGCCAGCAGCCAGTCAGGGGGTAGGAATCAGCCCCAGCATTTT. Amino acids: CASSQSGGRNQPQHF.

This sequence joins TRBV27 and TRBJ1-4; D call uncertain. CDR3 length: 15 amino acids. Trimming removed 3 bases at V and 5 bases at J, with 13 bases between. Germline CDR1 and CDR2: MNHEY and SMNVEV (reference sequence). CDR3 DNA sequence: TGTGCCAGCAGTTTGAGTCACTTAAAAAATGAAAAACTGTTTTTT. Encoded protein: CASSLSHLKNEKLFF.

This rearrangement joins TRBV19 to TRBJ1-1, with D possibly matching TRBD1 (5 bases). The V gene lost 9 bases and the J gene lost 2 bases, with 13 bases spanning the gap. This CDR3 contains 13 residues. Looked up from germline, CDR1 is LNHDA and CDR2 is SQIVND (reference sequence). CDR3 loop: CASQGHINTEAFF. The CDR3 DNA follows: TGTGCCAGCCAGGGTCATATTAACACTGAAGCTTTCTTT.

The chain is built from TRBV19 and TRBJ2-5; maybe TRBD1 (5 bases). Germline assignment: CDR1 LNHDA and CDR2 SQIVND (reference sequence). The CDR3 has 14 amino acids. V lost 1 base and J lost 5, with 11 bases in between. CDR3 region: CASSIGRAGETQYF. The CDR3, as DNA: TGTGCCAGTAGTATAGGACGGGCAGGGGAGACCCAGTACTTC.

A word on this clone: This sample also contains other DNA sequences that code for the same CDR3. The chain carries TRBV18 and TRBJ1-1; D is unresolved. The CDR3 extends over 14 amino acids. Germline V CDR1 and CDR2: KGHSH, LQKENI. V lost 0 bases and J 0 bases, leaving 5 bases between the germline ends. CDR3 nucleotides: TGTGCCAGCTCACCACCGTCGGTGAACACTGAAGCTTTCTTT. Amino acid sequence: CASSPPSVNTEAFF.

The chain couples TRBV24-1 to TRBJ1-1; 10 bases align to TRBD1. CDR1 KGHDR and CDR2 SFDVKD come from the germline V gene. V shed 3 bases, J shed 11 bases, and the junction held 2 bases outside the gene matches. The CDR3 is 12 residues long. CDR3 sequence: CATSDDRGRAFF. Here the CDR3 DNA reads TGTGCCACCAGTGATGACAGGGGGCGGGCTTTCTTT.

This sequence joins TRBV7-2 and TRBJ2-1; 7 bases are a match to TRBD2. V was pared by 10 bases and J by 2 bases, with 11 bases of the junction left unmatched. This CDR3 comprises 15 residues. Germline lookup yields CDR1 SGHTA and CDR2 FQGNSA. The CDR3 bases are TGTGCCAACTCTCTGGACCGGGGGGCCTACAATGAGCAGTTCTTC. Translating it yields CANSLDRGAYNEQFF.